These T cell receptor beta chains were read from a single sample in a study of blood T cell repertoires in COVID-19. TCRdb keeps only in-frame clones here, not all; method: immunoSEQ multiplex PCR. The sample has about 250,000 clones; 75% to 95% are singletons. Sample: PBMCs or T cells enriched from blood (not recorded which). The receptors derive from a woman aged 18 to 35 who had recovered from COVID-19. Both conserved end residues are part of each CDR3. A D gene is named only where the DNA matches it firmly.

d_call	v_call	j_call	cdr3_aa	cdr3_nt
.	TRBV7-9	TRBJ1-1	CASSLGQGIYTEAFF	TGTGCCAGCAGCTTAGGGCAGGGCATATACACTGAAGCTTTCTTT
.	TRBV6-1	TRBJ1-2	CASSGKTGPTTYGYTF	TGTGCCAGCAGTGGGAAAACAGGCCCAACAACGTATGGCTACACCTTC
.	TRBV5-6	TRBJ2-1	CASSLVGQTYNEQFF	TGTGCCAGCAGCTTGGTAGGACAGACCTACAATGAGCAGTTCTTC
TRBD1	TRBV28	TRBJ1-3	CASSLQDRGGNTIYF	TGTGCCAGCAGTTTACAGGACAGGGGAGGAAACACCATATATTTT
.	TRBV4-2	TRBJ1-5	CASSQDSGISGQPQHF	TGTGCCAGCAGCCAAGATTCAGGGATTAGCGGTCAGCCCCAGCATTTT
TRBD1	TRBV28	TRBJ1-5	CASTLLGTGDQPQHF	TGTGCCAGCACCCTCTTGGGGACAGGGGACCAGCCCCAGCATTTT
.	TRBV15	TRBJ2-7	CATSRDVSEQYF	TGTGCCACCAGTAGAGACGTGTCCGAGCAGTACTTC
TRBD2	TRBV10-1	TRBJ2-3	CASSGTRGDTQYF	TGCGCCAGCAGTGGGACTAGAGGCGATACGCAGTATTTT
.	TRBV19	TRBJ2-7	CASSIGWSSVLFEQYF	TGTGCCAGTAGTATAGGGTGGTCCAGCGTTCTCTTCGAGCAGTACTTC
.	TRBV7-3	TRBJ2-6	CASSPSSGANVLTF	TGTGCCAGCAGCCCCTCCTCTGGGGCCAACGTCCTGACTTTC
TRBD1	TRBV6-5	TRBJ1-2	CASSMDRPYGYTF	TGTGCCAGCAGTATGGACAGGCCCTATGGCTACACCTTC